The sequence of this T cell receptor beta chain was determined in a study of T cell changes during pregnancy in multiple sclerosis (dated 2019 in TCRdb). Study-level background: Changes in the T cell repertoire over the course of pregnancy were examined in this study in women with multiple sclerosis.

V loses 5 bases of germline sequence and J loses 0 bases, and the interval between the two ends is 13 bases. Via the germline V gene, CDR1 is MDHEN and CDR2 SYDVKM. From the cysteine up to the phenylalanine, the CDR3 has a length of 15 residues. The kept DNA is CDR3 alone, 45 bases in frame from the first base. The library was made by the immunoSEQ multiplex PCR assay. The table comes from immuneACCESS by way of TCRdb, which keeps in-frame sequences with V and J called. Part of the clones is missing from these tables; in studies checked, under half for an unresolved V gene and the rest for unknown reasons. The table for this sample lists tens of thousands of clones; about nine tenths of them were counted only once. Of the sample, roughly 2% is held by the ten largest clones. Note on this clone: No antigen is known for it. No much larger clonotype is one base removed from it; base qualities were not supplied.

The rearrangement combines TRBV28 with TRBJ1-1; a tentative D call is TRBD1 (6 bases match). This TCR derives from a female donor with multiple sclerosis, enrolled in a pregnancy study. Sequenced material: peripheral blood, taken in the second trimester of pregnancy. The sequenced DNA: TGTGCCAGCAGTCTTGAGGGACATATGAACACTGAAGCTTTCTTT. It encodes CASSLEGHMNTEAFF.